The rows below give T cell receptor beta chains drawn from one sample of a study of metastatic and nonmetastatic thyroid tumors. TCRdb re-clonotyped the PCR reads through MiXCR. This sample has tens of thousands of clones, with about 15% found just once. Sequencing was done on a sample of blood. The receptors shown here come from a female donor with papillary thyroid cancer or a benign thyroid nodule (not recorded which). Some clones in this sample may be carry-over from other donors' samples. Both conserved end residues are part of each CDR3. A D gene is named only where the DNA matches it firmly. Size is omitted from some rows. Given values are once, few, many or a class for expanded clones.

TRBJ2-2,TRBV24-1,14,NA,many,CATTHRWNTGELFF
TRBJ2-7,TRBV18,13,TRBD1,many,CASSPTGGWEQYF
TRBJ2-7,TRBV30,13,NA,many,CAWSVDSLYEQYF
TRBJ2-5,TRBV6-2/TRBV6-3,14,TRBD2,many,CASRSRGVQETQYF
TRBJ1-5,TRBV12-3/TRBV12-4,12,NA,many,CASSLPGRAQHF
TRBJ2-7,TRBV30,13,TRBD2,NA,CAWSVREGTRQYF
TRBJ2-3,TRBV9,16,TRBD2,many,CASSVGGGGATDTQYF
TRBJ2-1,TRBV24-1,14,NA,few,CATSAAGGACEQFF
TRBJ2-1,TRBV28,12,NA,medium-sized,CASSLGANEQFF
TRBJ2-2,TRBV6-2/TRBV6-3,17,NA,NA,CASSYDGGGGATGELFF
TRBJ2-7,TRBV10-3,15,NA,many,CAISGGWGAAYEQYF
TRBJ2-7,TRBV19,13,NA,few,CASSISEVDEQYF
TRBJ2-5,TRBV5-1,17,TRBD2,many,CASSLGPGLAGQETQYF
TRBJ1-2,TRBV28,13,NA,many,CASKEGSNYGYTF
TRBJ1-6,TRBV12-3/TRBV12-4,13,NA,many,CASSAPWGEPLHF
TRBJ1-2,TRBV28,12,NA,few,CASSGANYGYTF
TRBJ2-3,TRBV11-3,15,NA,NA,CASSPGRGPTDTQYF
TRBJ1-5,TRBV6-1,13,NA,few,CASSHLGAQPQHF